A selection of T cell receptor beta chains follows, all from one sample in a study of T cells in Graves' hyperthyroidism and ophthalmopathy. Using its own MiXCR run on the multiplex PCR reads, TCRdb lists one record per CDR3 protein. The table lists hundreds of thousands of distinct CDR3 sequences, 14% of them singletons. The sample consisted of blood. The origin of the receptors is a woman in her fifties or sixties with Graves' ophthalmopathy. Each CDR3 is given with its conserved first and last residue. The order of the fields is D gene, J gene, clone size, V gene, CDR3 protein, CDR3 DNA. D genes are given only for firm matches. The size entry is marked missing in some rows and otherwise reads once, few, many or a size class.

d_call: TRBD2; j_call: TRBJ2-3; clone_size: many; v_call: TRBV9; cdr3_aa: CASSVAWASGRAHMQYF; cdr3_nt: TGTGCCAGCAGCGTAGCTTGGGCTAGCGGGAGGGCCCACATGCAGTATTTT
d_call: -; j_call: TRBJ1-5; clone_size: -; v_call: TRBV20-1; cdr3_aa: CSARWGSNQPQHF; cdr3_nt: TGCAGTGCTAGATGGGGTAGCAATCAGCCCCAGCATTTT
d_call: TRBD1; j_call: TRBJ1-2; clone_size: -; v_call: TRBV20-1; cdr3_aa: CSAPPQGANGYTF; cdr3_nt: TGCAGTGCTCCCCCGCAGGGGGCTAACGGCTACACCTTC
d_call: -; j_call: TRBJ2-2; clone_size: -; v_call: TRBV29-1; cdr3_aa: CSVRTGLANTGELFF; cdr3_nt: TGCAGCGTTAGGACTGGACTCGCGAACACCGGGGAGCTGTTTTTT
d_call: TRBD2; j_call: TRBJ2-3; clone_size: many; v_call: TRBV28; cdr3_aa: CASLLAGGPERTDTQYF; cdr3_nt: TGTGCCAGCTTACTAGCGGGAGGGCCCGAGAGGACAGATACGCAGTATTTT
d_call: TRBD2; j_call: TRBJ2-1; clone_size: few; v_call: TRBV7-9; cdr3_aa: CASSPSGRDEQFF; cdr3_nt: TGTGCCAGCAGTCCTAGCGGGAGGGATGAGCAGTTCTTC
d_call: -; j_call: TRBJ1-1; clone_size: many; v_call: TRBV7-9; cdr3_aa: CASSPGATEAFF; cdr3_nt: TGTGCCAGCAGCCCAGGGGCGACTGAAGCTTTCTTT
d_call: -; j_call: TRBJ2-2; clone_size: many; v_call: TRBV5-1; cdr3_aa: CASSLARAPNTGELFF; cdr3_nt: TGCGCCAGCAGCTTGGCCAGGGCCCCGAACACCGGGGAGCTGTTTTTT
d_call: -; j_call: TRBJ2-3; clone_size: many; v_call: TRBV15; cdr3_aa: CATSYLTDTQYF; cdr3_nt: TGTGCCACCAGCTACTTGACAGATACGCAGTATTTT
d_call: -; j_call: TRBJ2-3; clone_size: -; v_call: TRBV5-4; cdr3_aa: CASSQRRATFYTDTQYF; cdr3_nt: TGTGCCAGCAGCCAACGACGGGCTACTTTCTACACAGATACGCAGTATTTT
d_call: TRBD1; j_call: TRBJ1-1; clone_size: few; v_call: TRBV6-1; cdr3_aa: CASSGYSSGGQNTEAFF; cdr3_nt: TGTGCCAGCAGTGGATACTCCTCAGGGGGCCAGAACACTGAAGCTTTCTTT
d_call: -; j_call: TRBJ2-2; clone_size: many; v_call: TRBV6-6; cdr3_aa: CASSYHYNDWSATTGELFF; cdr3_nt: TGTGCCAGCAGTTACCACTATAACGACTGGTCAGCCACCACCGGGGAGCTGTTTTTT
d_call: -; j_call: TRBJ2-7; clone_size: many; v_call: TRBV7-9; cdr3_aa: CASSLNGPNSYEQYF; cdr3_nt: TGTGCCAGCAGCTTAAACGGACCGAACTCCTACGAGCAGTACTTC
d_call: -; j_call: TRBJ1-1; clone_size: many; v_call: TRBV13; cdr3_aa: CASSLIRQPNTEAFF; cdr3_nt: TGTGCCAGCAGCTTAATACGGCAGCCGAACACTGAAGCTTTCTTT
d_call: -; j_call: TRBJ1-1; clone_size: few; v_call: TRBV5-8; cdr3_aa: CASSLAYRNTEAFF; cdr3_nt: TGTGCCAGCAGCTTAGCCTACAGAAACACTGAAGCTTTCTTT